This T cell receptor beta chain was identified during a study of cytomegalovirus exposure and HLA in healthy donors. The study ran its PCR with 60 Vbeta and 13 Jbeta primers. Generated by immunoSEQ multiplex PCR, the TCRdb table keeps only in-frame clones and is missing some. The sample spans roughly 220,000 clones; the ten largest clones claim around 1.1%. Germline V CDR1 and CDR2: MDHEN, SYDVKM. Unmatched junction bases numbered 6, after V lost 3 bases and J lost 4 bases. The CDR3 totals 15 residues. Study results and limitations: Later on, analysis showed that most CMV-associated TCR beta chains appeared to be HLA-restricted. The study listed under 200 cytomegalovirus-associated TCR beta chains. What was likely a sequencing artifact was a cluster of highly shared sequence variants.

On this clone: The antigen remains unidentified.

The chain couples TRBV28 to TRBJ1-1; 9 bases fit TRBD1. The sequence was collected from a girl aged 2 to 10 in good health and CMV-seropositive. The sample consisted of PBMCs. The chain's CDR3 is CASSLRTGASTEAFF. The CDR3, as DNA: TGTGCCAGCAGTTTGAGGACAGGGGCATCCACTGAAGCTTTCTTT.